This entry lists 17 T cell receptor beta chains sequenced from one sample in a study of T cells after posttransplantation cyclophosphamide. Repertoires were generated with immunoSEQ multiplex PCR, while TCRdb's copy carries only in-frame clones and drops some. Singletons are absent from the sample, which has under 45,000 clones. Sequenced sample: PBMCs. The receptors derive from a woman between 50 and 59 years old in good health and a related stem cell transplant donor.

This clone occurred many times. This rearrangement joins TRBV6-1 to TRBJ1-2; D unresolved. CDR3 size: 13 residues. V gave up 10 bases and J gave up 2 bases, with 14 bases separating them. Germline-derived CDR1 and CDR2 are MNHNS and SASEGT. In DNA, the CDR3 is TGTGCCACACAACCGGGAGCCAACTATGGCTACACCTTC. Its protein is CATQPGANYGYTF.

The table lists this clone with many counts. The genes are TRBV30 and TRBJ2-6, with D possibly matching TRBD1 (5 bases). V lost 5 bases to trimming and J lost 1 base, with 12 bases between them. This CDR3 has 15 amino acids. Per the germline V gene, CDR1 is GTSNPN and CDR2 is SVGIG (reference sequence). Written as DNA, the CDR3 is TGTGCCTGGGCCCTCTCAGGGTCTGGGGCCAACGTCCTGACTTTC. It is translated as CAWALSGSGANVLTF. The whole variable domain, filled in from reference TRBV30 and TRBJ2-6, reads SQTIHQWPATLVQPVGSPLSLECTVEGTSNPNLYWYRQAAGRGLQLLFYSVGIGQISSEVPQNLSASRPQDRQFILSSKKLLLSDSGFYLCAWALSGSGANVLTFGAGSRLTVL.

The J gene is TRBJ2-3, the V gene TRBV4-2, with a tentative D call TRBD1 (6 bases). Between the trimmed V and J ends, which lost 4 bases and 2 bases, there was a span of 16 bases. Germline lookup yields CDR1 LGHNA and CDR2 YNFKEQ. The CDR3 has 16 residues. CDR3 loop: CASSRLGAGATDTQYF. CDR3 nucleotides: TGTGCCAGCAGCCGCCTCGGGGCAGGGGCCACAGATACGCAGTATTTT.

This clone was picked up many times. The chain joins TRBV7-2 to TRBJ2-7; possible D gene TRBD2, 5 bases. Germline-derived CDR1 and CDR2 are SGHTA and FQGNSA. The V gene lost 0 bases and the J gene lost 0 bases, with 9 bases spanning the gap. The CDR3 spans 15 residues. CDR3 sequence (DNA): TGTGCCAGCAGCTTAGCGCTAGGAGGCTCCTACGAGCAGTACTTC. Translating gives CASSLALGGSYEQYF.

There are many counts of this clone. The rearrangement uses TRBV5-3 and TRBJ2-7, with D maybe TRBD1 (6 bases). TRBV5-3 is designated an ORF whose function remains uncertain. The CDR3 contains 15 residues. V was cut by 0 bases and J by 5 bases, with 15 bases left in between. In DNA, the CDR3 is TGTGCCAGAAGCTTGGCCAGGCAGGGGTGGAACGAGCAGTACTTC. It specifies CARSLARQGWNEQYF.

This clone showed up many times. The chain combines TRBV7-2 with TRBJ2-3, with a weak D call TRBD2 (6 bases). Germline loops: CDR1 SGHTA, CDR2 FQGNSA. V dropped 9 bases and J dropped 8 bases, with 21 bases sitting between them. The CDR3 length is 14 residues. Here the CDR3 reads CASQLSGMAGTQYF. CDR3 nucleotides: TGTGCCAGTCAGCTTAGCGGTATGGCTGGTACGCAGTATTTT.

This clone was recorded at least ten times. This rearrangement joins TRBV5-5 to TRBJ2-2; no clear D. In germline, CDR1 is SGHKS, CDR2 YYEKEE (reference sequence). The CDR3 consists of 14 residues. The V end was cut by 4 bases, the J end by 1 base, with 8 bases between. The CDR3: CASSRSGNTGELFF. The CDR3, as DNA: TGTGCCAGCAGCCGCTCGGGGAACACCGGGGAGCTGTTTTTT. The full variable domain, completed using reference TRBV5-5 and TRBJ2-2, is DAGVTQSPTHLIKTRGQQVTLRCSPISGHKSVSWYQQVLGQGPQFIFQYYEKEERGRGNFPDRFSARQFPNYSSELNVNALLLGDSALYLCASSRSGNTGELFFGEGSRLTVL.

The table lists this clone with many counts. The chain carries TRBV4-3 and TRBJ2-3; the match to TRBD1 covers 8 bases. V shed 4 bases and J 1 base; nucleotides not matched to a gene: 4. Germline V gene sequence: CDR1 LGHNA, CDR2 YSLEER. The CDR3 totals 15 residues. The CDR3, as DNA: TGCGCCAGCAGCCTGGCCAGGGGGCGCACAGATACGCAGTATTTT. Translating gives CASSLARGRTDTQYF.

This chain connects TRBV6-6 to TRBJ2-1; D is unclear. This CDR3 is built from 15 residues. Germline CDR1 and CDR2: MNHNY and SVGAGI (reference sequence). The ends were cut back, 0 bases at V and 0 bases at J, with 6 bases in the middle. This CDR3 is CASSYSSSSYNEQFF. CDR3 coding DNA: TGTGCCAGCAGTTACTCGTCGTCCTCCTACAATGAGCAGTTCTTC.

This clone was picked up many times. J is TRBJ2-7 and V is TRBV28; 9 positions agree with TRBD1. V was pared by 6 bases and J by 6 bases, with 12 bases of the junction left unmatched. The CDR3 totals 15 residues. Germline CDR1 and CDR2: MDHEN and SYDVKM. In DNA form, the CDR3 reads TGTGCCAGCAGCCCCCTTACAGGGGGCTCGGGCGAGCAGTACTTC. This codes for CASSPLTGGSGEQYF.

The V gene is TRBV30, the J gene TRBJ2-5; 7 bases agree with TRBD1. With the DNA end fitting TRBJ2-7 better, the J assignment may be wrong. Germline CDR1 reads GTSNPN; CDR2 reads SVGIG (reference sequence). The CDR3 totals 14 residues. As DNA, the CDR3 is TGTGCCTGGAGTACAGGGGATATATCCTACGAGCAGTACTTC. Translating it yields CAWSTGDISYEQYF.

This clone was observed many times. The V and J genes are TRBV9 and TRBJ2-1; 7 bases are shared with TRBD2. With 4 bases clipped from V and 4 bases from J, the junction kept 11 bases outside the gene matches. This CDR3 is 16 amino acids long. Germline lookup yields CDR1 SGDLS and CDR2 YYNGEE. The CDR3 DNA reads TGTGCCAGCAGCCCTCCTAGCGGCCCCGGGTACAATGAGCAGTTCTTC. Protein sequence: CASSPPSGPGYNEQFF. Complete variable domain (other parts from reference TRBV9 and TRBJ2-1): DSGVTQTPKHLITATGQRVTLRCSPRSGDLSVYWYQQSLDQGLQFLIQYYNGEERAKGNILERFSAQQFPDLHSELNLSSLELGDSALYFCASSPPSGPGYNEQFFGPGTRLTVL.

This clone was seen repeatedly, ten times or more. The chain is built from TRBV7-9 and TRBJ1-1, with 7 bases that match TRBD1. J gave up 6 bases and V 5 bases, and 9 bases lay outside the gene matches. Per germline, CDR1 SEHNR and CDR2 FQNEAQ (reference sequence). This CDR3 comprises 14 residues. CDR3 region: CASSPKGQGAEAFF. CDR3 nucleotide sequence: TGTGCCAGCAGCCCCAAGGGGCAGGGGGCTGAAGCTTTCTTT.

This clone was seen at least ten times. The chain carries TRBV6-1 and TRBJ1-4; TRBD1 matches at 8 bases. Germline trimming cut 7 bases from V and 7 bases from J; bases unmatched to any gene: 8. This CDR3 region has 14 residues. Germline values: CDR1 MNHNS, CDR2 SASEGT. In DNA, the CDR3 is TGTGCCAGCAATCTGCAGGGGGCGGGTGAAAAACTGTTTTTT. Amino acid sequence: CASNLQGAGEKLFF.

This clone was observed at least ten times. The V call is TRBV2, the J call TRBJ2-3; 7 bases map to TRBD1. Trimming at V came to 7 bases and at J to 6 bases, leaving 4 bases not matched to a gene. The CDR3 consists of 12 residues. Germline values: CDR1 SNHLY, CDR2 FYNNEI. The CDR3: CASKTGSDTQYF. The CDR3 coding sequence is TGTGCCAGCAAGACAGGGAGTGATACGCAGTATTTT.

This clone has a count of ten or more. V usage is TRBV7-3 and J usage is TRBJ2-3, with 10 bases aligning to TRBD2. V dropped 2 bases and J dropped 0; count of bases not matched to a gene: 5. This CDR3 region has 17 residues. Per the germline V gene, CDR1 is SGHTA and CDR2 is FQGTGA. DNA of the CDR3: TGTGCCAGCAGCTTAGGGCTAGCGGGGGAGAGCACAGATACGCAGTATTTT. It is translated as CASSLGLAGESTDTQYF.

This clone was seen many times. The gene calls are TRBV6-7 and TRBJ1-1; 7 bases map to TRBD1. TRBV6-7 counts as an open reading frame of uncertain function. V trimming: 0 bases; J trimming: 6 bases; junction bases outside the gene matches: 4. The CDR3 totals 14 residues. The CDR3 protein is CASSYSGQASEAFF. In nucleotides, the CDR3 is TGTGCCAGCAGTTACTCCGGACAGGCCTCTGAAGCTTTCTTT.